This T cell receptor (beta chain) was identified in a study of cytomegalovirus exposure and HLA in healthy donors. Primers: 60 Vbeta forward and 13 Jbeta reverse. Data came from immunoSEQ multiplex PCR; TCRdb stores just in-frame clones and leaves some out. The data hold fewer than 150,000 clones, with approximately 80% observed a single time. The germline V gene has CDR1 SNHLY and CDR2 FYNNEI. The CDR3 spans 14 residues. With 8 bases removed from V and 0 bases from J, the gap between germline ends came to 14 bases. The clonotype comes from a man aged 35 to 55 in good health and CMV-seronegative. Sequencing was performed on PBMCs. V usage is TRBV2 and J usage is TRBJ2-7; D gene uncertain. The DNA of the CDR3 is TGTGCCAGCCTTATTGACTCCCCCTCCTACGAGCAGTACTTC. It codes for CASLIDSPSYEQYF.